Below are 22 T cell receptor beta chains sequenced from a single sample in a study of shared clonotypes between healthy human individuals. TCRdb's copy holds only in-frame clones and misses some; the assay was immunoSEQ multiplex PCR. The profile shows 2 million to 2.5 million clones, roughly 94% of them singletons. In the naive CD8 group, cells lacked CD45RO and were positively selected for CCR7, so terminally differentiated effector memory CD45RA+ cells were left out. The sample was naive CD8+ T cells sorted from blood. These receptors all stem from a man in his late teens or twenties in good health.

The chain uses TRBV13 and TRBJ2-3; D remains unclear. The CDR3 loop spans 14 amino acids. Germline assignment: CDR1 PRHDT and CDR2 FYEKMQ (reference sequence). Trimming took 1 base from V and 0 from J, leaving 5 bases between them. The DNA of the CDR3 is TGTGCCAGCAGCTTAGTCGGGAGCACAGATACGCAGTATTTT. This codes for CASSLVGSTDTQYF.

This clone was seen a handful of times. The genes are TRBV5-6 and TRBJ2-7; maybe TRBD1 (6 bases). This CDR3 region has 13 residues. The germline V gene encodes CDR1 SGHDT and CDR2 YYEEEE. Between the trimmed V and J ends, which lost 3 bases and 5 bases, there was a span of 12 bases. CDR3 nucleotide sequence: TGTGCCAGCAGCTCAGGGACATTCGACGAGCAGTACTTC. Amino acid sequence: CASSSGTFDEQYF. The whole variable domain, filled in from reference TRBV5-6 and TRBJ2-7, reads DAGVTQSPTHLIKTRGQQVTLRCSPKSGHDTVSWYQQALGQGPQFIFQYYEEEERQRGNFPDRFSGHQFPNYSSELNVNALLLGDSALYLCASSSGTFDEQYFGPGTRLTVT.

The chain joins TRBV13 to TRBJ2-2, with a possible D match to TRBD1 (6 bases). CDR1 and CDR2 from the germline V gene are PRHDT and FYEKMQ (reference sequence). The ends were cut back, 7 bases at V and 3 bases at J, with 21 bases in the middle. The CDR3 spans 17 residues. The chain's CDR3 is CASNRQKYGQYTGELFF. CDR3 bases: TGTGCCAGCAATAGACAAAAATATGGACAGTACACCGGGGAGCTGTTTTTT.

This chain links TRBV4-1 with TRBJ2-1, with D tentatively TRBD2 (6 bases). V was clipped by 4 bases and J by 3 bases, with 13 bases between them. CDR1 is MGHRA and CDR2 is YSYEKL in the germline V gene. The CDR3 spans 15 residues. The CDR3 region is CASSLRGGDYNEQFF. The CDR3 DNA is TGCGCCAGCAGCCTGCGAGGAGGGGACTACAATGAGCAGTTCTTC.

This chain connects TRBV7-9 to TRBJ2-2; D might be TRBD1 or TRBD2, each matching 6 bases. This CDR3 is built from 17 residues. Deletions cut 4 bases from V and 0 bases from J, with 15 bases between. Germline V gene sequence: CDR1 SEHNR, CDR2 FQNEAQ (reference sequence). The CDR3 reads CASSSGRDKPNTGELFF. The CDR3, as DNA: TGTGCCAGCAGCTCCGGGCGGGACAAACCGAACACCGGGGAGCTGTTTTTT.

For the CDR3, the DNA is TGTGCCAGTAGTATAGATGGACTAGCGGGAGCCTACGAGCAGTACTTC. Translating gives CASSIDGLAGAYEQYF. V usage is TRBV19 and J usage is TRBJ2-7, with 13 bases lining up with TRBD2. Per germline, CDR1 LNHDA and CDR2 SQIVND (reference sequence). This CDR3 is 16 amino acids long. The V segment lost 0 bases and the J segment 2 bases; nucleotides outside the gene matches: 1.

This chain links TRBV7-9 with TRBJ1-1, with unresolved D. The CDR3 runs 15 residues. Germline V gene sequence: CDR1 SEHNR, CDR2 FQNEAQ (reference sequence). The germline V and J ends were trimmed by 5 bases and 2 bases, with 15 bases remaining between them. Here the CDR3 reads CASSHSRGGNTEAFF. Written as DNA, the CDR3 is TGTGCCAGCAGCCACTCCCGGGGAGGTAACACTGAAGCTTTCTTT. The full variable domain, with the rest looked up from reference TRBV7-9 and TRBJ1-1, is DTGVSQNPRHKITKRGQNVTFRCDPISEHNRLYWYRQTLGQGPEFLTYFQNEAQLEKSRLLSDRFSAERPKGSFSTLEIQRTEQGDSAMYLCASSHSRGGNTEAFFGQGTRLTVV.

In the case of this clone: This specimen includes other DNA sequences encoding the same CDR3. The V gene is TRBV13, the J gene TRBJ1-1; 7 bases fit TRBD1. CDR3 length equals 13 residues. The J segment lost 5 bases and the V segment lost 2 bases, leaving 2 bases of the junction unmatched. The germline V gene encodes CDR1 PRHDT and CDR2 FYEKMQ (reference sequence). CDR3 DNA: TGTGCCAGCAGCTTAAGCAGGGGGACTGAAGCTTTCTTT. Amino acids: CASSLSRGTEAFF.

The chain links TRBV11-2 to TRBJ2-7, with 7 bases identical to TRBD1. After removal of 7 bases from V and 3 bases from J, the junction contained 15 bases not matched to a gene. This CDR3 comprises 16 residues. Germline V gene data show CDR1 as SGHAT and CDR2 as FQNNGV. The CDR3 DNA follows: TGTGCCAGCAACGAACAAACCGGGACAGTTCTCTACGAGCAGTACTTC. It specifies CASNEQTGTVLYEQYF.

CDR3 region: CASSQEAGGVNEQFF. The CDR3 DNA reads as TGTGCCAGCAGCCAAGAAGCGGGGGGGGTCAATGAGCAGTTCTTC. The chain uses TRBV4-2 and TRBJ2-1; TRBD2 matches 10 bases. J lost 6 bases, V lost 0 bases, and 2 bases had no gene match. The CDR3 is 15 amino acids. Germline V gives CDR1 LGHNA, CDR2 YNFKEQ.

This chain uses TRBV10-1 with TRBJ2-7; 7 positions match TRBD2. The V gene's germline CDR1 is WNHNN and CDR2 SYGVQD (reference sequence). Unmatched junction bases numbered 9, after V lost 2 bases and J lost 5 bases. This CDR3 has 15 residues. CDR3 amino acids: CASSEGSGRDDEQYF. The DNA for the CDR3 is TGCGCCAGCAGTGAGGGCTCGGGGAGGGACGACGAGCAGTACTTC.

The chain is built from TRBV5-6 and TRBJ2-1; 10 positions match TRBD1. The V segment lost 4 bases and the J segment 10 bases; nucleotides outside the gene matches: 17. The CDR3 contains 17 residues. Germline V gives CDR1 SGHDT, CDR2 YYEEEE. The CDR3 sequence: CASSRPFRDRGFGEQFF. For the CDR3, the DNA is TGTGCCAGCAGCAGACCATTCCGGGACAGGGGTTTTGGAGAGCAGTTCTTC. Using reference TRBV5-6 and TRBJ2-1 for the parts outside the CDR3, the full variable domain is DAGVTQSPTHLIKTRGQQVTLRCSPKSGHDTVSWYQQALGQGPQFIFQYYEEEERQRGNFPDRFSGHQFPNYSSELNVNALLLGDSALYLCASSRPFRDRGFGEQFFGPGTRLTVL.

The chain couples TRBV7-9 to TRBJ2-2; no firm D call. CDR3 size: 17 residues. Germline CDR1 SEHNR, CDR2 FQNEAQ (reference sequence). Trimming took off 0 bases at V and 5 bases at J, with 16 bases between the two ends. CDR3 DNA: TGTGCCAGCAGCTTAGCTTCCAGTCACCGCGGTACCGGGGAGCTGTTTTTT. Translated: CASSLASSHRGTGELFF. The whole variable domain, filled in from reference TRBV7-9 and TRBJ2-2, reads DTGVSQNPRHKITKRGQNVTFRCDPISEHNRLYWYRQTLGQGPEFLTYFQNEAQLEKSRLLSDRFSAERPKGSFSTLEIQRTEQGDSAMYLCASSLASSHRGTGELFFGEGSRLTVL.

The chain uses TRBV7-6 and TRBJ2-7; D is unresolved. The CDR3 runs 15 residues. From germline, CDR1 is SGHVS and CDR2 FNYEAQ. V lost 1 base, J lost 3 bases, and 13 bases lay in between. The CDR3 region is CASSLGTQTSYEQYF. In DNA, the CDR3 is TGTGCCAGCAGCTTAGGGACCCAGACCAGCTACGAGCAGTACTTC.

This clone has a single count. It may be a read error: a sequence one base away is much more abundant. Other DNA sequences in the sample encode the same CDR3. J is TRBJ1-1 and V is TRBV9; D not resolved. Trimming removed 0 bases at V and 3 bases at J, with 6 bases between. The CDR3 runs 13 residues. CDR1 SGDLS and CDR2 YYNGEE come from the germline V gene. The CDR3 nucleotides read TGTGCCAGCAGCGTAGGGGTGGACACTGAAGCTTTCTTT. Residues: CASSVGVDTEAFF.

The CDR3 DNA reads as TGTGCCAGCAGTTACAAACAGGGGATCCAAGAGACCCAGTACTTC. It translates to CASSYKQGIQETQYF. This chain connects TRBV6-5 to TRBJ2-5; 7 nucleotides match TRBD1. Germline CDR1 reads MNHEY; CDR2 reads SVGAGI. J gave up 1 base and V 2 bases, and 4 bases lay outside the gene matches. CDR3 length: 15 amino acids.

The chain is built from TRBV10-2 and TRBJ1-2; perhaps TRBD1 as D (6 bases). The V and J ends lost 6 bases and 7 bases respectively, with 12 bases between them. The germline gives CDR1 WSHSY, CDR2 SAAADI. The CDR3 runs to 12 residues. CDR3 coding DNA: TGCGCCAGCAGCAAAACAGGGTTTGGCTACACCTTC. Amino acid sequence: CASSKTGFGYTF.

The rearrangement joins TRBV21-1 to TRBJ2-4. TRBV21-1 is a pseudogene. CDR3 length equals 15 residues. CDR3 amino acids: CASPSKSGARNIQYF. In DNA form, the CDR3 reads TGTGCCAGCCCCTCTAAGTCGGGGGCGCGGAACATTCAGTACTTC.

The DNA for the CDR3 is TGTGCCACTAAAAAAGGGGGCGGCGAGCAGTACTTC. This sequence encodes CATKKGGGEQYF. The V and J genes are TRBV6-1 and TRBJ2-7; 7 bases agree with TRBD1. This CDR3 has 12 amino acids. Germline CDR1 reads MNHNS; CDR2 reads SASEGT. Trimming at V came to 10 bases and at J to 6 bases, leaving 9 bases not matched to a gene.

The chain recombines TRBV5-6 with TRBJ2-1; D is uncertain. The CDR3 consists of 16 residues. Trimming took 0 bases from V and 2 from J, leaving 12 bases between them. Germline values: CDR1 SGHDT, CDR2 YYEEEE. CDR3 residues: CASSLALQGPYNEQFF. In DNA form, the CDR3 reads TGTGCCAGCAGCTTGGCCCTGCAAGGACCCTACAATGAGCAGTTCTTC.

V and J are TRBV7-8 and TRBJ1-1, with D hard to call. Germline CDR1 SGHVS, CDR2 FQNEAQ. The CDR3 loop spans 18 amino acids. V lost 0 bases, J lost 5 bases, and 22 bases lay in between. CDR3 DNA sequence: TGTGCCAGCAGCTTAGCGCGGGTAGTAGACGGTTTCCCTACTGAAGCTTTCTTT. This gives the protein CASSLARVVDGFPTEAFF.

The chain employs TRBV9 and TRBJ2-5; D call uncertain. The CDR3 is made up of 13 amino acids. Trimming cost V 0 bases and J 5 bases, with 8 bases left between them. Per germline, CDR1 SGDLS and CDR2 YYNGEE. In DNA form, the CDR3 reads TGTGCCAGCAGCGTAGGGAACGTGGAGACCCAGTACTTC. It encodes CASSVGNVETQYF.